What follows are 4 T cell receptor beta chains derived from one specimen sequenced in a study of breast tumors, draining lymph nodes, adjacent tissues. TCRdb used MiXCR to reprocess the multiplex PCR reads, holding one entry per CDR3 protein. The sample includes some 49,000 distinct CDR3 sequences, roughly 23% of them seen just once. Input material: breast tumor tissue. The source of these receptors is a female donor with breast cancer. Some clones in this sample may be carry-over from other donors' samples.

This clonotype was detected many times. V gene TRBV3-1 combines with J gene TRBJ2-7; D is possibly TRBD2 (7 bases). V was shortened by 4 bases and J by 9 bases, with 13 bases between the two germline ends. CDR3 length equals 12 residues. Per the germline V gene, CDR1 is LGHDT and CDR2 is YNNKEL (reference sequence). CDR3: CASSPGGRWQYF. The CDR3 nucleotides read TGTGCCAGCAGCCCGGGGGGCCGGTGGCAGTACTTC.

About this clonotype itself: Since a much larger clone is just one base distant, this may be a read error. V gene TRBV29-1 combines with J gene TRBJ2-1, with no clear D. The CDR3 consists of 12 residues. The V end was cut by 3 bases, the J end by 4 bases, with 7 bases between. Germline V CDR1 and CDR2: SQVTM, ANQGSEA. The CDR3: CSVDNGYNEQFF. CDR3 sequence (DNA): TGCAGCGTTGATAACGGATACAATGAGCAGTTCTTC.

The sample holds a few counts of this clonotype. CDR3 in DNA: TGTGCCAGCAGTGAAGGGGGGTATACCGGGGAGCTGTTTTTT. Translation gives CASSEGGYTGELFF. The chain is built from TRBV25-1 and TRBJ2-2; tentatively, D is TRBD2 (6 bases). Between the trimmed V and J ends, which lost 2 bases and 5 bases, there was a span of 9 bases. CDR3 length: 14 amino acids. Per germline, CDR1 MGHDK and CDR2 SYGVNS.

The sample holds many counts of this clonotype. The CDR3 DNA reads TGTGCCAGCACCGCATTAGGGGCGGCTAATGAAAAACTGTTTTTT. It yields the protein CASTALGAANEKLFF. This rearrangement joins TRBV6-1 to TRBJ1-4; tentatively, D is TRBD1 (5 bases). V lost 7 bases, J lost 3 bases, and 15 bases lay in between. Germline loops: CDR1 MNHNS, CDR2 SASEGT. The CDR3 totals 15 residues.